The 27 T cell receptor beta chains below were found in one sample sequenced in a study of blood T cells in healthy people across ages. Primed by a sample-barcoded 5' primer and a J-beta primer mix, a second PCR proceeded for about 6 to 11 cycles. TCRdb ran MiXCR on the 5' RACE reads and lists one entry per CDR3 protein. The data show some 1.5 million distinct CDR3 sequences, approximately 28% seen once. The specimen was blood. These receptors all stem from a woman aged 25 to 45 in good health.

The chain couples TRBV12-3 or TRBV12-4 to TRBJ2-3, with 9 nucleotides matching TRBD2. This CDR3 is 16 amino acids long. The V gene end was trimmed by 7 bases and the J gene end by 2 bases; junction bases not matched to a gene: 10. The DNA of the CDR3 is TGTGCCAGCAAGTCAAGGTTAGCGGGGGCCACAGATACGCAGTATTTT. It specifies CASKSRLAGATDTQYF.

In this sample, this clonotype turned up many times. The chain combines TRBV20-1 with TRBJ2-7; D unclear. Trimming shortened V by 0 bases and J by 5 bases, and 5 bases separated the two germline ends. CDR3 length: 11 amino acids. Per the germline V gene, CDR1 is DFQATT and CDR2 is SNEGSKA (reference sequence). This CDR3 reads CSARDGHEQYF. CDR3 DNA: TGCAGTGCTAGAGATGGGCACGAGCAGTACTTC.

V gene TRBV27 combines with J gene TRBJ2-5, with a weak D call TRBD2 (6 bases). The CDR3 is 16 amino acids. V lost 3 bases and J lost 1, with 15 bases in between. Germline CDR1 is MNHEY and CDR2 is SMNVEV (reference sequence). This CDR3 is CASSFGGDWGQETQYF. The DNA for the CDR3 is TGTGCCAGCAGTTTCGGGGGAGATTGGGGCCAAGAGACCCAGTACTTC.

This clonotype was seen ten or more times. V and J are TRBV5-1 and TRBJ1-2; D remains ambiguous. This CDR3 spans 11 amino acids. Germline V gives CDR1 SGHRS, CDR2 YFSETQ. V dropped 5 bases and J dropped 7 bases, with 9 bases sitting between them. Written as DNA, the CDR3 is TGCGCCAGCAGTTCCCATGTTGGCTACACCTTC. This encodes CASSSHVGYTF.

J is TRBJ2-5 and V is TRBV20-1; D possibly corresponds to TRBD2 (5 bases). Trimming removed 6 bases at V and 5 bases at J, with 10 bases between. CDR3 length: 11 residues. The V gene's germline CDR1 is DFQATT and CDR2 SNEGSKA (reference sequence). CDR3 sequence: CSAKPGETQYF. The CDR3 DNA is TGCAGTGCCAAGCCGGGGGAGACCCAGTACTTC.

This CDR3 reads CASSTQGGVSSYEQYF. CDR3 nucleotide sequence: TGTGCCAGCAGCACACAAGGGGGGGTTAGCTCCTACGAGCAGTACTTC. The gene calls are TRBV5-5 and TRBJ2-7; TRBD2 might be the D (7 bases). This CDR3 is built from 16 residues. CDR1 and CDR2 (germline): SGHKS, YYEKEE (reference sequence). Deletions cut 4 bases from V and 0 bases from J, with 17 bases between.

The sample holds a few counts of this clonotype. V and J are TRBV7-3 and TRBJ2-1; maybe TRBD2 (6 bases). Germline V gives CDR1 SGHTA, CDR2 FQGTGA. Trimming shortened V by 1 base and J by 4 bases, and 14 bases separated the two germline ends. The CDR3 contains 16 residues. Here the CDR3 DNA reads TGTGCCAGCAGCTTAATTGCGGGGACCCTTTACAATGAGCAGTTCTTC. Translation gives CASSLIAGTLYNEQFF.

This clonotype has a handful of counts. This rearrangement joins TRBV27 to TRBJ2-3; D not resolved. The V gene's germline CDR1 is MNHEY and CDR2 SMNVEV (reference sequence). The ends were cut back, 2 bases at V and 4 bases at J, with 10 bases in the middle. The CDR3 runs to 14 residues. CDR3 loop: CASSLGRHSDTQYF. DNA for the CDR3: TGTGCCAGCAGTTTAGGAAGGCATTCAGATACGCAGTATTTT.

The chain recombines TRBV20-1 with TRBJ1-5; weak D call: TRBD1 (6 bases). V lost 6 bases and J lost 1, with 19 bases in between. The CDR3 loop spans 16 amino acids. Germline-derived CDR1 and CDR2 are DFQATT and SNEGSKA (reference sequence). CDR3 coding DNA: TGCAGTGCCAAAGTGACGAGGACAGCCAGCAATCAGCCCCAGCATTTT. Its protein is CSAKVTRTASNQPQHF.

The CDR3 coding sequence is TGCGCCAGCAGCTTGGGACAGGGGGGAAAGTTCTTC. Translated: CASSLGQGGKFF. The chain has TRBV5-1 and TRBJ2-1; TRBD1 aligns across 9 bases. Germline CDR1 reads SGHRS; CDR2 reads YFSETQ. The CDR3 sequence is 12 residues long. With 0 bases clipped from V and 14 bases from J, the junction kept 3 bases outside the gene matches.

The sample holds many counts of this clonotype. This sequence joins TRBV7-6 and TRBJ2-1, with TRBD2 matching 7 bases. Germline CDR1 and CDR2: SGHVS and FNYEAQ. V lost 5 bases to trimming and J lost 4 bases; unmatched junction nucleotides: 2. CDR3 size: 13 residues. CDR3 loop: CASSTGGYNEQFF. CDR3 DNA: TGTGCCAGCAGCACCGGGGGGTACAATGAGCAGTTCTTC.

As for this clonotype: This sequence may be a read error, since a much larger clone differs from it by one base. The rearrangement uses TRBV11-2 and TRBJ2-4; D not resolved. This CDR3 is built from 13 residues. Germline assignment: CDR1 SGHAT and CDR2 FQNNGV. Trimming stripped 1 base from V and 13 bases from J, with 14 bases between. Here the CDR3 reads CASSLGPCNEQYF. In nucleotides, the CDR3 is TGTGCCAGCAGCTTAGGGCCGTGCAATGAGCAGTACTTC.

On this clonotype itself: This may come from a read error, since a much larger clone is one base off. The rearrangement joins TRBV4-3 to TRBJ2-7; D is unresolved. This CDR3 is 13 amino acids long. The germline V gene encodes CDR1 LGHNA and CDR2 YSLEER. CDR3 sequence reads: CASGQDLPTEQYF. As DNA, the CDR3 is TGCGCCAGCGGCCAAGATCTCCCGACAGAGCAGTACTTC.

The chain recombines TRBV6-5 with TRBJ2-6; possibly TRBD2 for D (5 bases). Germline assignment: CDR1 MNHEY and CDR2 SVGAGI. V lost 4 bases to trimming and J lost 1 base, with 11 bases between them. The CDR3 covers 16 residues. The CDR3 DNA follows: TGTGCCAGCAGTTCGTGGGGAGTTTCTGGGGCCAACGTCCTGACTTTC. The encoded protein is CASSSWGVSGANVLTF.

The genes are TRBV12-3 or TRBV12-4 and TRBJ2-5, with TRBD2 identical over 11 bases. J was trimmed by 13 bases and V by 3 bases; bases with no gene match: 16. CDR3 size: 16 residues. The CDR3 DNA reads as TGTGCCAGCAGTTTTGTACTAGCGGGGGCCCGAGGTATCCGGTACTTC. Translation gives CASSFVLAGARGIRYF.

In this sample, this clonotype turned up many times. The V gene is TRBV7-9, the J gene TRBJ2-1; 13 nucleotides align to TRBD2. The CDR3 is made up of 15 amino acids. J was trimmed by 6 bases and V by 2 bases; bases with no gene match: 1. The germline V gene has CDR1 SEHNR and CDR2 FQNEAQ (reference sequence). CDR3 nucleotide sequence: TGTGCCAGCAGCTTAACTAGCGGGAGGGCCAATGAGCAGTTCTTC. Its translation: CASSLTSGRANEQFF.

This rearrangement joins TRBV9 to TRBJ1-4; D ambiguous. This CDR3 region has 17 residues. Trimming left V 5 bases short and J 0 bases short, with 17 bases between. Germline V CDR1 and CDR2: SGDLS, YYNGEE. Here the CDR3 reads CASSPFRDRTTNEKLFF. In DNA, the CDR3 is TGTGCCAGCAGTCCTTTCCGCGACCGGACAACTAATGAAAAACTGTTTTTT.

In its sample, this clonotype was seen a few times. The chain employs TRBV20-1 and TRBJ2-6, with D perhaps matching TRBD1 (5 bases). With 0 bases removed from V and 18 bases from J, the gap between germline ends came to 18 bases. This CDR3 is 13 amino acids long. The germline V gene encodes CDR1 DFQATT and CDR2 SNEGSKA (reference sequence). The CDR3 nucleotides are TGCAGTGCTAGAGACGTTGGGGCCAACGCCCGGACTTTC. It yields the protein CSARDVGANARTF.

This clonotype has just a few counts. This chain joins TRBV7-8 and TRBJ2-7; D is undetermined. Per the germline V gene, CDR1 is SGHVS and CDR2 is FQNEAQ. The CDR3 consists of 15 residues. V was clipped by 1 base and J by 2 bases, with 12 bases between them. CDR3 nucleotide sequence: TGTGCCAGCAGCTTAGTAACGGGCACAGCCTACGAGCAGTACTTC. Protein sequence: CASSLVTGTAYEQYF.

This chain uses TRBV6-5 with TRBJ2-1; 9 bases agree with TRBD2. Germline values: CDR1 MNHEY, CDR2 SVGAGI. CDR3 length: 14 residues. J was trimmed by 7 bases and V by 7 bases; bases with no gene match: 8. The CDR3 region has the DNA TGTGCCAGCAAGATAGCGGGAGCCTTGAATGAGCAGTTCTTC. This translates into CASKIAGALNEQFF.

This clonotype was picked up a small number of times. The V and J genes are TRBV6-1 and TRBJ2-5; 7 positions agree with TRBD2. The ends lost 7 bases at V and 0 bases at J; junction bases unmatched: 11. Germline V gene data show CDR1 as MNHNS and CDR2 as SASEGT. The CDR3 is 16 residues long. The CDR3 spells CASTRGEYSYQETQYF. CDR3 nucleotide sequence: TGTGCCAGCACCCGGGGGGAGTATTCGTACCAAGAGACCCAGTACTTC.

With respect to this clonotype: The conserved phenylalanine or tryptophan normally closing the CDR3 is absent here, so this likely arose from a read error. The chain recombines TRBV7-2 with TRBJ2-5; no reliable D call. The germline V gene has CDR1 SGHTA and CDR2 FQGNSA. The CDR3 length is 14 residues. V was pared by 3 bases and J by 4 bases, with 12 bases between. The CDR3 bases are TGTGCCAGCAGCTTGTGGGCAGCCCGAGAGACCCAGTACGTC. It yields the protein CASSLWAARETQYV.

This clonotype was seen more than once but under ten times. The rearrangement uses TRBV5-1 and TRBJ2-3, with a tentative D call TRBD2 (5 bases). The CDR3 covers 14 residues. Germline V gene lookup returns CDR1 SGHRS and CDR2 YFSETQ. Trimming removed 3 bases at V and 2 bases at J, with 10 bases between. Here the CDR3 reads CASSSGSHTDTQYF. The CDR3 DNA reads TGCGCCAGCAGCTCGGGAAGTCACACAGATACGCAGTATTTT.

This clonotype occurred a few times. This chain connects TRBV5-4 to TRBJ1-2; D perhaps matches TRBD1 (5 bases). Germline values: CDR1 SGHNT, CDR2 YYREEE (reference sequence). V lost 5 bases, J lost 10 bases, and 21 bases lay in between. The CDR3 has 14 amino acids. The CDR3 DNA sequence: TGTGCCAGCAGACCCCAGGGTTCGGAGGGAGCCTACACCTTC. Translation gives CASRPQGSEGAYTF.

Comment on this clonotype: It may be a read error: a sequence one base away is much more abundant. The CDR3 DNA reads TGCAGTGCTAGAGAGCCTAGGGACTCCTACGAGCAGTACTTC. Encoded protein: CSAREPRDSYEQYF. The chain joins TRBV20-1 to TRBJ2-5; no clear D gene. The tail of the sequence fits TRBJ2-7 better, so the J call may be wrong. This CDR3 has 14 residues. Germline CDR1 reads DFQATT; CDR2 reads SNEGSKA (reference sequence).

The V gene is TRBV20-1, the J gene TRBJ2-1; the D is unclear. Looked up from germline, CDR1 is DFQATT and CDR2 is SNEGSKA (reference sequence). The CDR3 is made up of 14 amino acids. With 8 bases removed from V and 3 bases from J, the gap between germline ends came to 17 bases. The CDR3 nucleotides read TGCAGTCCGGTTGGGTTCGTTGGCTACAATGAGCAGTTCTTC. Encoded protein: CSPVGFVGYNEQFF.

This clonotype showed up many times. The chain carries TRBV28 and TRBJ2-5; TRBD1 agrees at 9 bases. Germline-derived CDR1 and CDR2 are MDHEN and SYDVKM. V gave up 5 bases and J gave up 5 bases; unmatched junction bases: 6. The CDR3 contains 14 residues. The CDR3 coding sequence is TGTGCCAGCAGTGCAACAGGGGGCGGTGAGACCCAGTACTTC. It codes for CASSATGGGETQYF.